The clone carrying this TCR beta chain showed up just once. The data stem from a study of blood T cell repertoires in COVID-19. Across the whole study: The samples span acute and convalescent COVID-19 from the United States, Italy and Spain. T cells, B-cell-depleted T cells, or PBMCs supplied cDNA or gDNA.

In the source study's methods: The assay estimated nucleated cells by amplifying reference gene primers. Some clones are missing from TCRdb's copy, which holds only in-frame ones; the method was immunoSEQ multiplex PCR. V and J calls plus clone size are reproduced from that table; the DNA served to infer D and trimming. The sample carries 40,000 to 65,000 clones, around 84% recorded once. Deletions cut 0 bases from V and 2 bases from J, with 8 bases between. CDR1 and CDR2 (germline): PRHDT, FYEKMQ (reference sequence). This CDR3 spans 14 amino acids. The V gene is TRBV13, the J gene TRBJ2-7; D is uncertain. This TCR was recovered from a man in his sixties or seventies with active COVID-19. The sample taken for sequencing was peripheral blood. CDR3 sequence (DNA): TGTGCCAGCAGCTTAGGACAGTGGGCCTACGAGCAGTACTTC. Amino acid sequence: CASSLGQWAYEQYF.